The rows below give T cell receptor beta chains drawn from one sample of a study of T cells in localized non-small cell lung cancer. TCRdb keeps only in-frame clones here, not all; method: immunoSEQ multiplex PCR. The data contain 23,000 or so clones, 89% of them singletons. The sequencing here drew on peripheral blood, taken before any cancer treatment. These receptors all come from a man between 40 and 70 years old with stage I squamous cell lung carcinoma. CDR3s include the opening cysteine and the closing phenylalanine or tryptophan. A D gene is named only where the DNA matches it firmly. Clone size is given for some rows only: seen once, a few or many times, or a class if the clone is expanded.

abundance	v_gene	d_gene	j_gene	CDR3nt	CDR3aa
once	TRBV7-8	-	TRBJ1-2	TGTGCCAGCAGTCCCGAAAACCTCGACGCGTTCCTCTATGGCTACACCTTC	CASSPENLDAFLYGYTF
once	TRBV5-4	TRBD1	TRBJ1-2	TGTGCCAGCAGGCCGGGACAGGCGAAATGGGGTTATGGCTACACCTTC	CASRPGQAKWGYGYTF
-	TRBV30	TRBD1	TRBJ2-7	TGTGCCTGGGGTCAGGGGGTCTACGAGCAGTACTTC	CAWGQGVYEQYF
few	TRBV4-1	-	TRBJ1-1	TGCGCCAGCAGCCCCCTGGCGAACACTGAAGCTTTCTTT	CASSPLANTEAFF
once	TRBV5-1	TRBD1	TRBJ1-2	TGCGCCAGCAGCTTGTTAACAGGGGGATACTGGGACTACACCTTC	CASSLLTGGYWDYTF
-	TRBV20-1	TRBD1	TRBJ2-7	TGCAGTGCCACAGGGGCCTACGAGCAGTACTTC	CSATGAYEQYF
-	TRBV6-1	-	TRBJ1-5	TGTGCCAGCAGTGAATTAGCAGCAGTCTATAGCAATCAGCCCCAGCATTTT	CASSELAAVYSNQPQHF
-	TRBV6-6	-	TRBJ1-5	TGTGCCAGCAGTTACTCATCCGGCCTTAGCAATCAGCCCCAGCATTTT	CASSYSSGLSNQPQHF
-	TRBV4-3	-	TRBJ2-7	TGCGCCAGCAGCCAAGATAGCGTAGGGTTAGGCTCCTACGAGCAGTACTTC	CASSQDSVGLGSYEQYF
-	TRBV10-3	TRBD1	TRBJ2-5	TGTGCCATCAGCGCCTCCGGGACAGGGGGTGGAGGGGAGACCCAGTACTTC	CAISASGTGGGGETQYF
-	TRBV2	TRBD1	TRBJ1-1	TGTGCCAGCGAGGGGACAGGGAACACTGAAGCTTTCTTT	CASEGTGNTEAFF
-	TRBV27	-	TRBJ2-7	TGTGCCAGCAGTTTGGTGGTTTCCCACGAGCAGTACTTC	CASSLVVSHEQYF
-	TRBV30	TRBD1	TRBJ2-3	TGTGCCTGGAGTGTACAGGGGGATACGCAGTATTTT	CAWSVQGDTQYF
-	TRBV5-1	-	TRBJ1-2	TGCGCCAGCAGCTTGGAGGTAGGCGTCGGCTACACCTTC	CASSLEVGVGYTF
-	TRBV6-6	TRBD2	TRBJ2-2	TGTGCCAGCAGTTTAACCCGGGGGGCCGGGGAGCTGTTTTTT	CASSLTRGAGELFF
-	TRBV5-1	-	TRBJ1-1	TGCGCCAGCAGCTTAGGGGGGGACACTGAAGCTTTCTTT	CASSLGGDTEAFF
once	TRBV6-5	TRBD1	TRBJ1-5	TGTGCCAGCAGTTTCGGACAGGATGGCCAGCCCCAGCATTTT	CASSFGQDGQPQHF
-	TRBV15	-	TRBJ1-5	TGTGCCACCAGCAGAGCAGGATATAGCAATCAGCCCCAGCATTTT	CATSRAGYSNQPQHF
-	TRBV29-1	TRBD2	TRBJ2-1	TGCAGCGTTGGTTGGGGACTAGCGGGGGGCGTCGATGAGCAGTTCTTC	CSVGWGLAGGVDEQFF
-	TRBV10-3	TRBD1	TRBJ1-2	TGTGCCATCAAAGGAGGGACAGGGATCTATGGCTACACCTTC	CAIKGGTGIYGYTF
-	TRBV30	-	TRBJ2-1	TGTGCCTGGAGTAGAGGGGTTTTTGAGCAGTTCTTC	CAWSRGVFEQFF
once	TRBV19	-	TRBJ2-6	TGTGCCAGTAGTATAGGCCCGGGTGGGGCCAACGTCCTGACTTTC	CASSIGPGGANVLTF
-	TRBV6-1	-	TRBJ1-1	TGTGCCAGCAAAAGGGGCAGGGACACTGAAGCTTTCTTT	CASKRGRDTEAFF
-	TRBV5-4	-	TRBJ1-2	TGTGCCAGCAGCAAGTCGGACATATCCTATGGCTACACCTTC	CASSKSDISYGYTF
-	TRBV5-1	TRBD1	TRBJ2-7	TGCGCCAGCAGCTGGGGACAGGGATACGAGCAGTACTTC	CASSWGQGYEQYF
-	TRBV29-1	TRBD1	TRBJ1-2	TGCAGCGCGGCCGGGACAGGGGAATTTTATGGCTACACCTTC	CSAAGTGEFYGYTF
-	TRBV7-9	-	TRBJ2-2	TGTGCCAGCAGCCCGAGGACCGGGGGGCCCAACACCGGGGAGCTGTTTTTT	CASSPRTGGPNTGELFF
-	TRBV6-1	-	TRBJ1-1	TGTGCCAGCAGTGAATCTTGGGCGAACACTGAAGCTTTCTTT	CASSESWANTEAFF
-	TRBV21-1	-	TRBJ2-7	TGTGCCAGCAGCAAAGCTACCTACGAGCAGTACTTC	CASSKATYEQYF
-	TRBV2	TRBD1	TRBJ1-4	TGTGCCAGCAGTGAACTGGGACAGGATAATGAAAAACTGTTTTTT	CASSELGQDNEKLFF
-	TRBV7-9	-	TRBJ2-2	TGTGCCAGCAGCTCGGACGGATCAACCGGGGAGCTGTTTTTT	CASSSDGSTGELFF
-	TRBV15	-	TRBJ1-3	TGTGCCACCAGCCCCCTGGGCAGGGGTATATCTGGAAACACCATATATTTT	CATSPLGRGISGNTIYF
-	TRBV10-2	-	TRBJ1-5	TGCGCCAGCAGGGGACCCACAAATCAGCCCCAGCATTTT	CASRGPTNQPQHF
-	TRBV7-9	-	TRBJ2-7	TGTGCCAGCAGCTTAGGGGGGGCTATAGGGTCCTACGAGCAGTACTTC	CASSLGGAIGSYEQYF
-	TRBV6-6	TRBD1	TRBJ1-1	TGTGCCAGCAGTTACCTCGGACAGGGGACTACTGAAGCTTTCTTT	CASSYLGQGTTEAFF
-	TRBV5-4	-	TRBJ2-2	TGTGCCAGCAGCTTGGTTTCAGGGGCCGGGGAGCTGTTTTTT	CASSLVSGAGELFF
once	TRBV12-5	TRBD1	TRBJ1-5	TGTGCTAGTGGTTTAACCTATGCCCGGGACAGGGACGAAGGCAATCAGCCCCAGCATTTT	CASGLTYARDRDEGNQPQHF
-	TRBV7-9	TRBD1	TRBJ2-1	TGTGCCAGCAGCACAACAACAGGGGCCCCCTACAATGAGCAGTTCTTC	CASSTTTGAPYNEQFF
-	TRBV27	-	TRBJ2-6	TGTGCCAGCAGCACAGGTGGCTCTGGGGCCAACGTCCTGACTTTC	CASSTGGSGANVLTF
-	TRBV28	-	TRBJ1-4	TGTGCCAGCAGTGTCAGACGAGGGTTCGGTGAAAAACTGTTTTTT	CASSVRRGFGEKLFF
-	TRBV9	TRBD1	TRBJ2-7	TGTGCCAGCAGCGTAGGACAGGGAAACTACGAGCAGTACTTC	CASSVGQGNYEQYF
-	TRBV6-1	TRBD2	TRBJ2-3	TGTGCCAGCAGTGAGGGACTAGCGGGGGAACGGGGTACGCAGTATTTT	CASSEGLAGERGTQYF
-	TRBV2	-	TRBJ2-7	TGTGCCAGCAGCCCCACTCAGGGGCACTACTACGAGCAGTACTTC	CASSPTQGHYYEQYF
once	TRBV11-2	-	TRBJ1-2	TGTGCCAGCAGCTTAGTCCTCGGCGGCAATGGCTACACCTTC	CASSLVLGGNGYTF
once	TRBV4-1	-	TRBJ2-3	TGCGCCAGCATGGGGGGGCCCGGGGTAGATACGCAGTATTTT	CASMGGPGVDTQYF
-	TRBV20-1	-	TRBJ2-7	TGCAGTGTTAGACAGGCGTGGGAGCAGTACTTC	CSVRQAWEQYF
-	TRBV7-9	-	TRBJ2-5	TGTGCCAGCAGGACGGACTTACAAGAGACCCAGTACTTC	CASRTDLQETQYF